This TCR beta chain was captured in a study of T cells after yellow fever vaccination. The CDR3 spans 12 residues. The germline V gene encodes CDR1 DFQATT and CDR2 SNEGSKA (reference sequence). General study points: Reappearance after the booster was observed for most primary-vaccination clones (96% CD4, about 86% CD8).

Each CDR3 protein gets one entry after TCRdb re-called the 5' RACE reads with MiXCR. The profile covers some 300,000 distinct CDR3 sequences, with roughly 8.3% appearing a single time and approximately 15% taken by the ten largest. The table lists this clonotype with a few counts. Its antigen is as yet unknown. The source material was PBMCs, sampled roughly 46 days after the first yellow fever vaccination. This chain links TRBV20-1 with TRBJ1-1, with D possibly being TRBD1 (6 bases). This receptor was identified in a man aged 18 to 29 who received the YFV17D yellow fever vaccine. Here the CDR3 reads CRASPGDTEAFF. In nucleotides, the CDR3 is TGCAGGGCTTCGCCAGGGGACACTGAAGCTTTCTTT.